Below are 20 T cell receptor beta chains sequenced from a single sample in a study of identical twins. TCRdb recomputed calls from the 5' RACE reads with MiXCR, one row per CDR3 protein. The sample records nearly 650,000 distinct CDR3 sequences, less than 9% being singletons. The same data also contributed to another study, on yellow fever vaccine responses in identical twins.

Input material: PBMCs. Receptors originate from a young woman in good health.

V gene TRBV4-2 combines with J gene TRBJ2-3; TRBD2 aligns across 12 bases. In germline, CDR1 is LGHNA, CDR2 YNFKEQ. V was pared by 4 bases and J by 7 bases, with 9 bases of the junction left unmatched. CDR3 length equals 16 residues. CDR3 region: CASSPPSGGAPNTQYF. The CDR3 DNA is TGTGCCAGCAGCCCCCCTAGCGGGGGGGCCCCAAATACGCAGTATTTT.

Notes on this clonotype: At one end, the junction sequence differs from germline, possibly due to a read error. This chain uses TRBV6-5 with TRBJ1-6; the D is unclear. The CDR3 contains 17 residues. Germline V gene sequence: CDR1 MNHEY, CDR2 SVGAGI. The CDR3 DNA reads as TGTGCCAGCAGTTACCCGAGGGTTGGCTCCTATAACTCACCCCTCCACTTT. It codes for CASSYPRVGSYNSPLHF.

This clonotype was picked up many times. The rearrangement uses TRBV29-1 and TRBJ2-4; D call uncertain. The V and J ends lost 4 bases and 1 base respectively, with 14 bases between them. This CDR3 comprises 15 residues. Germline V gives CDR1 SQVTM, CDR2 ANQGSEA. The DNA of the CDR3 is TGCAGCGTTGTCGTGCACCTCGGGGCCAAAAACATTCAGTACTTC. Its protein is CSVVVHLGAKNIQYF.

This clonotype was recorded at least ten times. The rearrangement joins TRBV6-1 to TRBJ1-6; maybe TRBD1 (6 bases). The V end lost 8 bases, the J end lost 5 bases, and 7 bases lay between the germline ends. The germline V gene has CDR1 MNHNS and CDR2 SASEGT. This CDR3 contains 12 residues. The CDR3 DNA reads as TGTGCCAGCCACAGGGATAATTCACCCCTCCACTTT. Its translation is CASHRDNSPLHF.

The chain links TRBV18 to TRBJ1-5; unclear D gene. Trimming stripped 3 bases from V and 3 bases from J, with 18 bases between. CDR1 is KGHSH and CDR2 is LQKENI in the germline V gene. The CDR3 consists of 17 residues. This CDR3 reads CASSPTPSSLNNQPQHF. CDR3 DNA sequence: TGTGCCAGCTCACCCACCCCCAGCTCTTTGAACAATCAGCCCCAGCATTTT.

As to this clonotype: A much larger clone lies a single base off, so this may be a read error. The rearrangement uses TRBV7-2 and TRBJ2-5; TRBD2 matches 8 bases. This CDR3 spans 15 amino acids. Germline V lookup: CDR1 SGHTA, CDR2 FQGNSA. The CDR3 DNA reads TGTGCCAGCAGCCCACTAGCGGATAACCAAGAGACCCAGCACTTC. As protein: CASSPLADNQETQHF.

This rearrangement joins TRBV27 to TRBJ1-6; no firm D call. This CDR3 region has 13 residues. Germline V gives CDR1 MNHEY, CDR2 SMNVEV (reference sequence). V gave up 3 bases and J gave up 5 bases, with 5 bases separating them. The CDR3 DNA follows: TGTGCCAGCAGTTTTTTGGATAATTCACCCCTCCACTTT. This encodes CASSFLDNSPLHF.

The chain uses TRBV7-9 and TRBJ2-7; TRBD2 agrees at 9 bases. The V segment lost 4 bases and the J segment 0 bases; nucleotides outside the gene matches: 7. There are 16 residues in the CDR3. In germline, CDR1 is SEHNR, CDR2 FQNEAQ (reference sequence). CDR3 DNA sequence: TGTGCCAGCAGCTCCCCGGCGGGAGGGGCCTCCTACGAGCAGTACTTC. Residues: CASSSPAGGASYEQYF.

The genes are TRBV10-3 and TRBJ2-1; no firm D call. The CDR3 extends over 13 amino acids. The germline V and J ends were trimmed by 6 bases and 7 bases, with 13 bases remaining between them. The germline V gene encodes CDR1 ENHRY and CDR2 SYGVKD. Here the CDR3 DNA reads TGTGCCATCAGACTCCCGAAAGGGAATGAGCAGTTCTTC. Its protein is CAIRLPKGNEQFF.

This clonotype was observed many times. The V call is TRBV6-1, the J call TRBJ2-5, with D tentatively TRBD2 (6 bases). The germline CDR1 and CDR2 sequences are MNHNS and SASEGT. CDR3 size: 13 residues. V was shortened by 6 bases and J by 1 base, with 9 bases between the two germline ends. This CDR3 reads CASRTGSQETQYF. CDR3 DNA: TGTGCCAGCAGGACCGGGAGCCAAGAGACCCAGTACTTC.

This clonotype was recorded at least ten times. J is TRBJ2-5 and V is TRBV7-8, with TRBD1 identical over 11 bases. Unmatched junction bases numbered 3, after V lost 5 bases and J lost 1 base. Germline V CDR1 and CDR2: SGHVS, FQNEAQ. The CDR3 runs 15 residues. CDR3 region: CASSPGQGVQETQYF. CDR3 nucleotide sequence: TGTGCCAGCAGCCCGGGACAGGGGGTCCAAGAGACCCAGTACTTC.

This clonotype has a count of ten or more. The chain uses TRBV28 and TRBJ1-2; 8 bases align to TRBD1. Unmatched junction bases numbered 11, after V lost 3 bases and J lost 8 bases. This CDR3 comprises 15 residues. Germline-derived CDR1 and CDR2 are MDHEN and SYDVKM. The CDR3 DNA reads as TGTGCCAGCAGTTTGAGGGCGGACAGGGATCACGGCTACACCTTC. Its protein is CASSLRADRDHGYTF.

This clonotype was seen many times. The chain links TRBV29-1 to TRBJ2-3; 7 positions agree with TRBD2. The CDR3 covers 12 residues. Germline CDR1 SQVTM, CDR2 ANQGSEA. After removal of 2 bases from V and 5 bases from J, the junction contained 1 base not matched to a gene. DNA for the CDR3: TGCAGCGTTGAATGGGAGGGAGATACGCAGTATTTT. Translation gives CSVEWEGDTQYF.

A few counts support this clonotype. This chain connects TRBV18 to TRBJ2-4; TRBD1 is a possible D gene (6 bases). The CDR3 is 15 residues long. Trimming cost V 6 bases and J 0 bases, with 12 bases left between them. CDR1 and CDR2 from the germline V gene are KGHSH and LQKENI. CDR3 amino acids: CASSSGQLAKNIQYF. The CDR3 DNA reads TGTGCCAGCTCCAGCGGACAGCTAGCCAAAAACATTCAGTACTTC.

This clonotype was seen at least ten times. The CDR3 here is CASSGLQGGYGYTF. The CDR3 DNA reads as TGTGCCAGCAGTGGATTACAGGGAGGGTATGGCTACACCTTC. The chain joins TRBV25-1 to TRBJ1-2; maybe TRBD1 (6 bases). The CDR3 consists of 14 residues. Germline CDR1 reads MGHDK; CDR2 reads SYGVNS. Trimming stripped 4 bases from V and 5 bases from J, with 14 bases between.

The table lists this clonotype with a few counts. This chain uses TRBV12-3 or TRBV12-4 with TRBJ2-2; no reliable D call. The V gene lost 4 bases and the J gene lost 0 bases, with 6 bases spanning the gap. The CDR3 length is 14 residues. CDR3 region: CASSSPPNTGELFF. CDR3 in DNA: TGTGCCAGCAGTTCCCCCCCGAACACCGGGGAGCTGTTTTTT.

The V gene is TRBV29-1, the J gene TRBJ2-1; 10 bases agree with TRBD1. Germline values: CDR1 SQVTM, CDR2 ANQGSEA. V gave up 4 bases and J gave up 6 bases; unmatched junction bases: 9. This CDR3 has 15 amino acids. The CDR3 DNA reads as TGCAGCGTTGTAGAGCTTGGGACAGGGGTCAATGAGCAGTTCTTC. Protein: CSVVELGTGVNEQFF.

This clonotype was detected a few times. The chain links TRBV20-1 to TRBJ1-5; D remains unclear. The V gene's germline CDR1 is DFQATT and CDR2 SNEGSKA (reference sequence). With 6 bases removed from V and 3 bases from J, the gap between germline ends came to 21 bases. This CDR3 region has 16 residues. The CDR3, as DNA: TGCAGTGCCCCCTGGGTTAGAGGCCTACCCAATCAGCCCCAGCATTTT. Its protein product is CSAPWVRGLPNQPQHF.

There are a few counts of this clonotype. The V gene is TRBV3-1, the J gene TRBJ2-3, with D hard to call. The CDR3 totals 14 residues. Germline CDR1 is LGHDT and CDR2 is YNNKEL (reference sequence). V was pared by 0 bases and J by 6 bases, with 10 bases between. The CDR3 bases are TGTGCCAGCAGCCAAGATAGGGTCAGTGATACGCAGTATTTT. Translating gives CASSQDRVSDTQYF.

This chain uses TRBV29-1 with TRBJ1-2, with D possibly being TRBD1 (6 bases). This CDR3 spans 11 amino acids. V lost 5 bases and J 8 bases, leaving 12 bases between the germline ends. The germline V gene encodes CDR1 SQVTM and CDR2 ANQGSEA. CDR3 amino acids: CSVRGAEGYTF. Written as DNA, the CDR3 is TGCAGCGTTCGGGGGGCTGAAGGCTACACCTTC.